Listed below are T cell receptor beta chains from one sample, sequenced in a study of T-cell reconstitution after alpha-beta-depleted transplantation in children. Each CDR3 protein is one row after TCRdb ran MiXCR on the PCR reads. The sample gives around 380,000 distinct CDR3 sequences, approximately 10% of which show up once; 4.5% to 7% is in the top ten. Sequences were derived from PBMCs from the stem cell graft donor, sampled from the stem cell graft. These receptors all stem from a human donor who donated a stem cell graft to a child with acute myeloid leukemia. Both conserved end residues are part of each CDR3. A D gene is named only where the DNA matches it firmly. The size of a clone is reported for some rows only, either as once, few or many, or as a class for expanded clones.

abundance,v_gene,d_gene,j_gene,CDR3nt,CDR3aa
NA,TRBV5-5,NA,TRBJ1-4,TGTGCCAGCAGCTTGGGGGGGGGCCCGGCTAATGAAAAACTGTTTTTT,CASSLGGGPANEKLFF
NA,TRBV20-1,NA,TRBJ2-3,TGCAGTGCTCATGACTGGGGTCGGGCGGATACGCAGTATTTT,CSAHDWGRADTQYF
few,TRBV5-1,TRBD2,TRBJ2-7,TGCGCCAGCAGCTTGGGAGGCGGGGGAGGCGAGCAGTACTTC,CASSLGGGGGEQYF
many,TRBV7-9,NA,TRBJ2-5,TGTGCCAGCAGCGTCAGGGAAGAGACCCAGTACTTC,CASSVREETQYF
NA,TRBV18,NA,TRBJ2-3,TGTGCCAGCTCACCATTGGCCGGGGCGGACACAGATACGCAGTATTTT,CASSPLAGADTDTQYF
NA,TRBV5-1,TRBD2,TRBJ2-3,TGCGCCAGCAGCAACCACCCAGGTTTAGCGGGAGACACGCAGTATTTT,CASSNHPGLAGDTQYF
NA,TRBV7-2,NA,TRBJ2-7,TGTGCCAGCAGCTCAGATCCGTGGTACGAGCAGTACTTC,CASSSDPWYEQYF
few,TRBV6-2/TRBV6-3,TRBD2,TRBJ2-2,TGTGCCAGCAGCTCCGGGACTAGCGGGAACACCGGGGAGCTGTTTTTT,CASSSGTSGNTGELFF
many,TRBV20-1,NA,TRBJ1-3,TGCAGTGCTAGACCCCCCGACATTTCTGGAAACACCATATATTTT,CSARPPDISGNTIYF
few,TRBV20-1,NA,TRBJ2-5,TGCAGTGCTCCCGTCTCGGGGATTGGAGAGACCCAGTACTTC,CSAPVSGIGETQYF
NA,TRBV5-1,NA,TRBJ1-6,TGCGCCAGCAGCTTCCGGGATAATTCACCCCTCCACTTT,CASSFRDNSPLHF
few,TRBV4-1,NA,TRBJ1-2,TGCGCCAGCAGCCAAGCGGGCACGGGAAACTATGGCTACACCTTC,CASSQAGTGNYGYTF
few,TRBV20-1,TRBD2,TRBJ2-5,TGCAGTGCAAACCCCGGACTAGCCAGGGAGACCCAGTACTTC,CSANPGLARETQYF
NA,TRBV11-2,NA,TRBJ1-4,TGTGCCAGCAGCCTTAGTAGGGGACCGAATGAAAAACTGTTTTTT,CASSLSRGPNEKLFF
many,TRBV20-1,NA,TRBJ2-3,TGCAGTGCTATTGGGAGCACAGATACGCAGTATTTT,CSAIGSTDTQYF
many,TRBV20-1,TRBD1,TRBJ1-4,TGCAGTGCCGCAGCCGGGACAGGGGATGAAAAACTGTTTTTT,CSAAAGTGDEKLFF
few,TRBV12-3/TRBV12-4,NA,TRBJ1-6,TGTGCCAGCAGCCCAAGGTCGGTGGATTCACCCCTCCACTTT,CASSPRSVDSPLHF
NA,TRBV10-3,TRBD2,TRBJ2-3,TGTGCCATCAGTGCCGGGACTAGCGGGGGGACAGATACGCAGTATTTT,CAISAGTSGGTDTQYF
NA,TRBV5-1,NA,TRBJ2-5,TGCGCCAGCAGCTTGGACTGGCTAGAGACCCAGTACTTC,CASSLDWLETQYF
few,TRBV7-9,NA,TRBJ1-5,TGTGCCAGCAGTGCAGGGGTATGGAATCAGCCCCAGCATTTT,CASSAGVWNQPQHF
few,TRBV2,NA,TRBJ1-2,TGTGCCAGCAGGAGGGACAAACTGAACTATGGCTACACCTTC,CASRRDKLNYGYTF
few,TRBV12-3/TRBV12-4,TRBD2,TRBJ2-2,TGTGCCAGCAGTCCTCAGGGGAGGGCTAGCGGGAGGGGCACCGGGGAGCTGTTTTTT,CASSPQGRASGRGTGELFF
NA,TRBV2,NA,TRBJ1-5,TGTGCCAGCAGTGAATTTATGAATCAGCCCCAGCATTTT,CASSEFMNQPQHF
few,TRBV20-1,NA,TRBJ1-4,TGCAGTGCGCCGCAGGAGGGTGAAAAACTGTTTTTT,CSAPQEGEKLFF
few,TRBV7-2,NA,TRBJ2-2,TGTGCCAGCAGCTTAAGCTGGGGCAGGATCACCGGGGAGCTGTTTTTT,CASSLSWGRITGELFF
NA,TRBV15,NA,TRBJ2-1,TGTGCCACCAGCAGAGGGACACTTAGCAATGAGCAGTTCTTC,CATSRGTLSNEQFF
few,TRBV20-1,NA,TRBJ2-1,TGCAGTGCTAGAGATTGGGCCTCCTACAATGAGCAGTTCTTC,CSARDWASYNEQFF
few,TRBV5-4,NA,TRBJ1-2,TGTGCCAGCAGCTTGTCGGACATCTATGGCTACACCTTC,CASSLSDIYGYTF
NA,TRBV7-2,NA,TRBJ1-1,TGTGCCAGCAGCTTGTGGGGCCCGGACACTGAAGCTTTCTTT,CASSLWGPDTEAFF
few,TRBV4-3,TRBD2,TRBJ2-7,TGCGCCAGCAGCCAAGAAACTAGCGGGTCTGACGAGCAGTACTTC,CASSQETSGSDEQYF
few,TRBV7-8,TRBD2,TRBJ2-2,TGTGCCAGCAGCTTCACTAGCGGGTCCACCGGAGTCGGGGAGCTGTTTTTT,CASSFTSGSTGVGELFF
many,TRBV5-1,TRBD1,TRBJ1-1,TGCGCCAGCAGCTTGGGCGGGACAGGACTGAACACTGAAGCTTTCTTT,CASSLGGTGLNTEAFF
NA,TRBV11-2,NA,TRBJ2-3,TGTGCCAGCAGCTCACTACGGGGGCGGGTAGATACGCAGTATTTT,CASSSLRGRVDTQYF
NA,TRBV7-2,TRBD1,TRBJ2-7,TGTGCCAGCAGCTTAGCGGAGACAGGGGCCCTCTCCTACGAGCAGTACTTC,CASSLAETGALSYEQYF
few,TRBV29-1,TRBD1,TRBJ2-5,TGCAGCGTTGATCGGGACAGGGTTACCCAGTACTTC,CSVDRDRVTQYF
few,TRBV15,NA,TRBJ1-2,TGTGCCACCAGCAGAGATCAGGAGGGCTGGTATGGCTACACCTTC,CATSRDQEGWYGYTF
many,TRBV12-3/TRBV12-4,NA,TRBJ2-5,TGTGCCAGCAGTCCCAGCGGCAAAACAGGGGAGACCCAGTACTTC,CASSPSGKTGETQYF
few,TRBV12-3/TRBV12-4,TRBD1,TRBJ2-7,TGTGCCAGCTCAGTTTCTGGGACAGGGGCCTACGAGCAGTACTTC,CASSVSGTGAYEQYF
few,TRBV20-1,TRBD2,TRBJ2-1,TGCAGTGCTAGAGCTCGAACTAGCGGGAAAAATGAGCAGTTCTTC,CSARARTSGKNEQFF
NA,TRBV20-1,NA,TRBJ1-5,TGCAGTGCTAGAGTGATACAGGGTAACAATCAGCCCCAGCATTTT,CSARVIQGNNQPQHF
many,TRBV5-1,TRBD1,TRBJ1-2,TGCGCCAGCAGCGCGGGACAGGGGGTGGGCTACACCTTC,CASSAGQGVGYTF
few,TRBV29-1,NA,TRBJ2-5,TGCAGCGTTCAGCGGAGGCAAGAGACCCAGTACTTC,CSVQRRQETQYF
NA,TRBV12-3/TRBV12-4,NA,TRBJ1-5,TGTGCCAGCAGTTTAGGGGCAGGGCATGGTCAGCCCCAGCATTTT,CASSLGAGHGQPQHF
many,TRBV7-2,TRBD2,TRBJ2-1,TGTGCCAGCAGCCTGACTAGCGGTAAATACAATGAGCAGTTCTTC,CASSLTSGKYNEQFF
NA,TRBV25-1,NA,TRBJ1-2,TGTGCCAGCAGTGAATATTTCAGAGGGACACGAAATACGAGAGGCTACACCTTC,CASSEYFRGTRNTRGYTF
NA,TRBV20-1,NA,TRBJ1-5,TGCAGTGCTAGAGATGCAGGGGAGGGCAATCAGCCCCAGCATTTT,CSARDAGEGNQPQHF
NA,TRBV12-3/TRBV12-4,TRBD2,TRBJ2-1,TGTGCCAGCAGCCCCGGGACTAGCGGGAGTAAGTCCTACAATGAGCAGTTCTTC,CASSPGTSGSKSYNEQFF
NA,TRBV10-3,TRBD1,TRBJ2-5,TGTGCCATCAGTACCGGGACAGGGTCGGAAGAGACCCAGTACTTC,CAISTGTGSEETQYF
few,TRBV18,NA,TRBJ2-3,TGTGCCAGCTCACCACTGGTCCCACGGGATACGCAGTATTTT,CASSPLVPRDTQYF
few,TRBV5-5,NA,TRBJ2-3,TGTGCCAGCAGAATCAGGTGGGATCTCACAGATACGCAGTATTTT,CASRIRWDLTDTQYF
NA,TRBV5-1,NA,TRBJ2-3,TGCGCCAGCAGCTTGTGGGACGGCACAGATACGCAGTATTTT,CASSLWDGTDTQYF